This TCR beta chain emerged from a study of T cell changes during pregnancy in multiple sclerosis. CDR1 and CDR2 from the germline V gene are SGHTA and FQGNSA. The V and J ends lost 4 bases and 2 bases respectively, with 27 bases between them. The CDR3 covers 19 residues. Only in-frame clones appear in the TCRdb table, and some are missing; sequencing was by immunoSEQ multiplex PCR. The sample holds roughly 90,000 clones, approximately 90% seen once. The chain employs TRBV7-2 and TRBJ2-7; TRBD2 is a possible D gene (5 bases). Source: peripheral blood, taken in the first trimester of pregnancy. The source of this sequence is a female donor in good health, enrolled as a control in a pregnancy study. The CDR3 DNA reads as TGTGCCAGCAGCTCTACATTAATGTCCGGGGTCACTAAACCCTACGAGCAGTACTTC. This encodes CASSSTLMSGVTKPYEQYF.